The 22 T cell receptor beta chains below all came from one sample that was sequenced in a study of blood T cell repertoires in COVID-19. Sequenced by immunoSEQ multiplex PCR; TCRdb stores in-frame clones only, minus some. Among about 210,000 clones listed, about four fifths were seen once. The specimen was peripheral blood. Receptors were obtained from a man aged 45-60 years with active or convalescent COVID-19.

This sequence joins TRBV11-2 and TRBJ1-1, with TRBD1 matching over 7 bases. The CDR3 is made up of 16 amino acids. J gave up 1 base and V 5 bases, and 10 bases lay outside the gene matches. CDR1 and CDR2 (germline): SGHAT, FQNNGV. The CDR3 nucleotides are TGTGCCAGCAGCCTAGGGCGAAGGGGGCAGAACACTGAAGCTTTCTTT. Translation: CASSLGRRGQNTEAFF.

The V gene is TRBV19, the J gene TRBJ1-2; a weak D match, TRBD1 (5 bases). The V end lost 4 bases, the J end lost 10 bases, and 13 bases lay between the germline ends. There are 12 residues in the CDR3. Germline CDR1 and CDR2: LNHDA and SQIVND (reference sequence). The DNA for the CDR3 is TGTGCCAGTAGTAAAACAGGTCAGGACTACACCTTC. This sequence encodes CASSKTGQDYTF.

This clone showed up just once. This sequence joins TRBV10-2 and TRBJ2-1, with TRBD2 as a possible D gene (6 bases). CDR1 and CDR2 (germline): WSHSY, SAAADI. V lost 6 bases and J 8 bases, leaving 17 bases between the germline ends. The length of the CDR3 is 14 residues. CDR3 DNA sequence: TGCGCCAGCAGAACCGGGACTCCAGGCGATGAGCAGTTCTTC. This translates into CASRTGTPGDEQFF.

On this clone: Other DNA sequences in this sample translate to the same CDR3. The V gene is TRBV5-1, the J gene TRBJ1-2, with a tentative D call TRBD1 (6 bases). CDR3 length: 14 residues. Trimming pared 0 bases from V and 2 bases from J, leaving 8 bases between. Germline V gives CDR1 SGHRS, CDR2 YFSETQ. The CDR3 protein is CASSLGQGNYGYTF. CDR3 nucleotide sequence: TGCGCCAGCAGCTTGGGGCAGGGGAACTATGGCTACACCTTC.

The chain couples TRBV7-8 to TRBJ2-6; the match to TRBD1 covers 7 bases. After removal of 5 bases from V and 4 bases from J, the junction contained 8 bases not matched to a gene. Germline V CDR1 and CDR2: SGHVS, FQNEAQ. The CDR3 contains 16 residues. The CDR3 loop is CASSALTGRGANVLTF. For the CDR3, the DNA is TGTGCCAGCAGCGCACTGACAGGGCGGGGGGCCAACGTCCTGACTTTC.

The chain joins TRBV6-6 to TRBJ2-1; D perhaps matches TRBD2 (5 bases). The CDR3 totals 14 residues. Germline CDR1 and CDR2: MNHNY and SVGAGI (reference sequence). V dropped 11 bases and J dropped 6 bases, with 20 bases sitting between them. The CDR3 reads CAAAVIGLFNEQFF. CDR3 nucleotide sequence: TGTGCCGCCGCCGTCATAGGACTGTTCAATGAGCAGTTCTTC.

The gene calls are TRBV27 and TRBJ1-2, with D tentatively TRBD1 (6 bases). Germline lookup yields CDR1 MNHEY and CDR2 SMNVEV (reference sequence). Trimming took off 6 bases at V and 3 bases at J, with 17 bases between the two ends. This CDR3 is 15 amino acids long. CDR3 sequence reads: CASRTSEQGYYGYTF. Written as DNA, the CDR3 is TGTGCCAGCAGGACGTCCGAACAGGGATACTATGGCTACACCTTC.

The chain couples TRBV3-1 (or the pseudogene TRBV3-2) to TRBJ1-4, with 8 positions matching TRBD1. J gave up 5 bases and V 1 base, and 0 bases lay outside the gene matches. This CDR3 contains 14 residues. Germline CDR1 LGHDT, CDR2 YNNKEL (reference sequence). CDR3 in DNA: TGTGCCAGCAGCCAAGGGGACAGGAATGAAAAACTGTTTTTT. As protein: CASSQGDRNEKLFF.

The CDR3 DNA reads as TGTGCCACCAGCAGAGAGATTGGGATGGGACAGTCCTATAGCAATCAGCCCCAGCATTTT. Protein: CATSREIGMGQSYSNQPQHF. The gene calls are TRBV15 and TRBJ1-5, with TRBD1 matching 7 bases. V lost 0 bases to trimming and J lost 0 bases; unmatched junction nucleotides: 14. The germline CDR1 and CDR2 sequences are LNHNV and YYDKDF (reference sequence). There are 20 residues in the CDR3.

The chain combines TRBV5-1 with TRBJ1-5, with D possibly matching TRBD1 (5 bases). CDR3 length equals 15 residues. The germline V and J ends were trimmed by 0 bases and 6 bases, with 13 bases remaining between them. Germline CDR1 reads SGHRS; CDR2 reads YFSETQ. CDR3 nucleotide sequence: TGCGCCAGCAGCTTGGGCAGGGCCTTGGGTCAGCCCCAGCATTTT. This codes for CASSLGRALGQPQHF.

The CDR3 is CASSSSGRLEQYF. For the CDR3, the DNA is TGTGCCAGCAGCTCCTCAGGGCGGTTGGAGCAGTACTTC. The V gene is TRBV7-9, the J gene TRBJ2-7; D is possibly TRBD1 (5 bases). The germline V gene encodes CDR1 SEHNR and CDR2 FQNEAQ (reference sequence). The V end lost 4 bases, the J end lost 7 bases, and 14 bases lay between the germline ends. The CDR3 length is 13 residues.

This clone was observed once. The V call is TRBV30, the J call TRBJ1-3; no reliable D call. The CDR3 runs to 14 residues. V was trimmed by 2 bases and J by 0 bases, leaving 8 bases between them. CDR1 is GTSNPN and CDR2 is SVGIG in the germline V gene (reference sequence). CDR3 protein: CAWSRVHSGNTIYF. Written as DNA, the CDR3 is TGTGCCTGGAGTCGGGTACACTCTGGAAACACCATATATTTT.

There are a few counts of this clone. The CDR3 sequence: CASSLPATQETQYF. Here the CDR3 DNA reads TGTGCCAGCAGCCTCCCAGCGACTCAAGAGACCCAGTACTTC. The chain couples TRBV11-2 to TRBJ2-5; D gene uncertain. The CDR3 contains 14 residues. Trimming left V 5 bases short and J 2 bases short, with 12 bases between. Germline V lookup: CDR1 SGHAT, CDR2 FQNNGV. The full variable domain, its missing parts supplied by reference TRBV11-2 and TRBJ2-5, is EAGVAQSPRYKIIEKRQSVAFWCNPISGHATLYWYQQILGQGPKLLIQFQNNGVVDDSQLPKDRFSAERLKGVDSTLKIQPAKLEDSAVYLCASSLPATQETQYFGPGTRLLVL.

V usage is TRBV18 and J usage is TRBJ2-1; 14 nucleotides line up with TRBD2. CDR1 and CDR2 (germline): KGHSH, LQKENI. CDR3 length equals 15 residues. After removal of 4 bases from V and 10 bases from J, the junction contained 6 bases not matched to a gene. This chain's CDR3 is CASSRQGLAGDEQFF. CDR3 bases: TGTGCCAGCTCACGTCAGGGACTAGCGGGAGACGAGCAGTTCTTC.

The J gene is TRBJ2-2, the V gene TRBV9, with 11 nucleotides matching TRBD1. The ends lost 4 bases at V and 6 bases at J; junction bases unmatched: 8. The CDR3 sequence is 16 residues long. Germline V gene lookup returns CDR1 SGDLS and CDR2 YYNGEE. The CDR3 DNA reads TGTGCCAGCAGCTCCCGGACAGGGGGCTTCGCCGGGGAGCTGTTTTTT. Translated: CASSSRTGGFAGELFF.

The chain uses TRBV6-1 and TRBJ1-1; D is undetermined. Trimming removed 3 bases from V and 5 bases from J, with 16 bases in between. The germline CDR1 and CDR2 sequences are MNHNS and SASEGT. The CDR3 is 15 amino acids. DNA for the CDR3: TGTGCCAGCAGTGAGACACCCACCCTTCGGACTGAAGCTTTCTTT. Translation gives CASSETPTLRTEAFF.

The rearrangement uses TRBV4-1 and TRBJ2-1; 7 bases are shared with TRBD2. CDR1 is MGHRA, CDR2 YSYEKL, per germline. The CDR3 runs 15 residues. Losses at the gene ends were 3 bases for V and 9 bases for J; bases not matched to a gene: 11. The CDR3 bases are TGCGCCAGCAGCCACCCTGGGGGGGGGACTGGTGAGCAGTTCTTC. Amino acids: CASSHPGGGTGEQFF.

The gene calls are TRBV27 and TRBJ1-6, with no clear D. V was pared by 1 base and J by 5 bases, with 12 bases between. The CDR3 totals 16 residues. Germline V gene lookup returns CDR1 MNHEY and CDR2 SMNVEV (reference sequence). The CDR3 is CASSLLLPQNNSPLHF. In nucleotides, the CDR3 is TGTGCCAGCAGTTTATTACTCCCACAGAATAATTCACCCCTCCACTTT.

This chain links TRBV21-1 with TRBJ1-5; the table gives TRBD1 as D, unverified against the DNA. TRBV21-1 is a documented pseudogene. The CDR3 totals 17 residues. The CDR3 loop reads CASFESVPGQRNQPQHF. CDR3 nucleotide sequence: TGTGCCAGCTTTGAAAGTGTTCCGGGACAGCGGAATCAGCCCCAGCATTTT.

This clone was seen just once. The gene calls are TRBV6-5 and TRBJ2-1; 12 bases match TRBD1. CDR3 length equals 14 residues. J was trimmed by 9 bases and V by 7 bases; bases with no gene match: 7. Germline V gene lookup returns CDR1 MNHEY and CDR2 SVGAGI. The CDR3 sequence is CASTQGQGAIEQFF. The CDR3 DNA sequence: TGTGCCAGCACCCAGGGACAGGGGGCGATTGAGCAGTTCTTC.

The chain couples TRBV15 to TRBJ1-5; 8 nucleotides line up with TRBD1. Germline loops: CDR1 LNHNV, CDR2 YYDKDF (reference sequence). The trim removed 8 bases at V and 3 bases at J, leaving 3 bases unmatched. This CDR3 is built from 13 residues. The CDR3 sequence: CATSDRDNQPQHF. DNA for the CDR3: TGTGCCACCTCGGACAGGGACAATCAGCCCCAGCATTTT.

The rearrangement links TRBV10-3 to TRBJ2-3, with 7 bases identical to TRBD2. Germline V gives CDR1 ENHRY, CDR2 SYGVKD. This CDR3 comprises 14 residues. With 7 bases clipped from V and 0 bases from J, the junction kept 4 bases outside the gene matches. The CDR3, as DNA: TGTGCCATCAATGGACTAGGAAGCACAGATACGCAGTATTTT. This sequence encodes CAINGLGSTDTQYF.